Here is one T cell receptor (beta chain) with its context. Extracted RNA was reverse transcribed into cDNA, the sequencing template. Produced via immunoSEQ multiplex PCR; TCRdb's table is partial and in-frame only. Of hundreds of thousands of clones in the sample, roughly 57% were seen once. This entry is derived from a study of CD8+ T cells in alopecia areata. Trimming removed 3 bases at V and 3 bases at J, with 15 bases between. This CDR3 contains 15 residues. CDR1 GTSNPN and CDR2 SVGIG come from the germline V gene (reference sequence). V usage is TRBV30 and J usage is TRBJ1-5; D gene uncertain. The material sequenced was CD4+ T cells sorted from blood, taken at week 0. This receptor was identified in a human donor with alopecia areata. DNA for the CDR3: TGTGCCTGGAGCTGGAAGGAACGGGTCAATCAGCCCCAGCATTTT. It is translated as CAWSWKERVNQPQHF.